Listed below are T cell receptor beta chains from one sample, sequenced in a study of Ad26.COV2.S vaccination and SARS-CoV-2 variants. Data came from immunoSEQ multiplex PCR; TCRdb stores just in-frame clones and leaves some out. This repertoire shows about 350,000 clones, 80% to 90% found once; its top ten account for around 3%. The sequenced sample was peripheral blood, obtained in a trial of Ad26.COV2.S vaccine versus placebo. These receptors all come from a person aged 18-60 years who received the Ad26.COV2.S COVID-19 vaccine or a placebo. Both conserved end residues are part of each CDR3. D genes are given only for firm matches. Not every row has a clone size; where given, it reads once, few, many or a size class.

TRBJ2-7 | TRBD2 | TRBV30 | once | TGTGCCTGGAGTGTAGGGACTAGCGGGGGCGACGAGCAGTACTTC | CAWSVGTSGGDEQYF
TRBJ1-3 | NA | TRBV30 | once | TGTGCCTGGAGCGCCGGCGGATCTGGAAACACCATATATTTT | CAWSAGGSGNTIYF
TRBJ1-2 | NA | TRBV4-1 | NA | TGCGCCAGCAGCCCCCTGCCGACAGAATCCTATGGCTACACCTTC | CASSPLPTESYGYTF
TRBJ1-3 | NA | TRBV7-8 | once | TGTGCCAGCAGCTTAGGGACAGTGGCCTCTGGAAACACCATATATTTT | CASSLGTVASGNTIYF
TRBJ2-2 | TRBD2 | TRBV18 | NA | TGTGCCCGCCCGCGACCGGGGGGGCCGCACACCGGGGAGCTGTTTTTT | CARPRPGGPHTGELFF
TRBJ2-5 | TRBD2 | TRBV5-1 | NA | TGCGCCAGCAGCCCCGGGACCTTAGCGGGAGAAGAGACCCAGTACTTC | CASSPGTLAGEETQYF
TRBJ1-5 | NA | TRBV6-5 | NA | TGTGCCAGCCGGATCGACAGTAGCAATCAGCCCCAGCATTTT | CASRIDSSNQPQHF
TRBJ1-4 | NA | TRBV5-1 | NA | TGCGCCAGCAGCTTGGGACAGGAGTATGAAAAACTGTTTTTT | CASSLGQEYEKLFF
TRBJ2-4 | NA | TRBV3-1/TRBV3-2 | NA | TGTGCCAGCAGCCAAGATGCGGGACCGGGAAAAAACATTCAGTACTTC | CASSQDAGPGKNIQYF
TRBJ2-3 | NA | TRBV9 | NA | TGTGCCAGCAGGGGGATGTCCACAGATACGCAGTATTTT | CASRGMSTDTQYF
TRBJ2-1 | NA | TRBV2 | NA | TGTGCCAGCAGTGAAGGATTAGGGGGGAGCTCCTACAATGAGCAGTTCTTC | CASSEGLGGSSYNEQFF
TRBJ2-5 | TRBD1 | TRBV6-2/TRBV6-3 | NA | TGTGCCAGCAGTTACGGACAGGGGGGCCGAGAAGAGACCCAGTACTTC | CASSYGQGGREETQYF
TRBJ2-7 | NA | TRBV7-2 | NA | TGTGCCAGCAGCTCAAAGGGGAGCTCCTACGAGCAGTACTTC | CASSSKGSSYEQYF
TRBJ2-1 | NA | TRBV7-2 | NA | TGTGCCAGCAGCTTCGGGACATTCTCCTACAATGAGCAGTTCTTC | CASSFGTFSYNEQFF
TRBJ2-3 | TRBD2 | TRBV2 | NA | TGTGCCAGCAGAGCGGGAGGCCCAGATACGCAGTATTTT | CASRAGGPDTQYF
TRBJ2-7 | TRBD2 | TRBV6-2/TRBV6-3 | once | TGTGCCAGCAGTTACGAACCCGGGAGGAGCTCCTACGAGCAGTACTTC | CASSYEPGRSSYEQYF
TRBJ2-7 | NA | TRBV30 | NA | TGTGCCTGGAGCACAGCAACCTACGAGCAGTACTTC | CAWSTATYEQYF
TRBJ2-7 | TRBD2 | TRBV30 | NA | TGTGCCTGGAGTTTCCCTAAGAGTAGCGGGGGCTACCAGTACTTC | CAWSFPKSSGGYQYF
TRBJ1-1 | TRBD1 | TRBV6-2/TRBV6-3 | NA | TGTGCCAGCAGTGGGGCAGGGGGCCCGAAAGCTTTCTTT | CASSGAGGPKAFF
TRBJ1-3 | NA | TRBV4-3 | once | TGCGCCAGCAGCCAAGGAACAGGCTCTGGAAACACCATATATTTT | CASSQGTGSGNTIYF
TRBJ1-1 | NA | TRBV13 | NA | TGTGCCAGCGGGCGTAGTGGGTTAACTGAAGCTTTCTTT | CASGRSGLTEAFF
TRBJ1-2 | NA | TRBV7-2 | NA | TGTGCCAGCAGCTTGAGGCAGACTAACTATGGCTACACCTTC | CASSLRQTNYGYTF
TRBJ2-3 | TRBD2 | TRBV29-1 | NA | TGCAGCGTCAAAACTAGCGGGGCAAGCACAGATACGCAGTATTTT | CSVKTSGASTDTQYF
TRBJ2-3 | NA | TRBV11-2 | NA | TGTGCCAGCAGCTTACTCGCGGGGGCACAACAGGATACGCAGTATTTT | CASSLLAGAQQDTQYF
TRBJ1-5 | NA | TRBV10-2 | NA | TGCGCCAGCAGTATGAATCCCGAGGGCAATCAGCCCCAGCATTTT | CASSMNPEGNQPQHF